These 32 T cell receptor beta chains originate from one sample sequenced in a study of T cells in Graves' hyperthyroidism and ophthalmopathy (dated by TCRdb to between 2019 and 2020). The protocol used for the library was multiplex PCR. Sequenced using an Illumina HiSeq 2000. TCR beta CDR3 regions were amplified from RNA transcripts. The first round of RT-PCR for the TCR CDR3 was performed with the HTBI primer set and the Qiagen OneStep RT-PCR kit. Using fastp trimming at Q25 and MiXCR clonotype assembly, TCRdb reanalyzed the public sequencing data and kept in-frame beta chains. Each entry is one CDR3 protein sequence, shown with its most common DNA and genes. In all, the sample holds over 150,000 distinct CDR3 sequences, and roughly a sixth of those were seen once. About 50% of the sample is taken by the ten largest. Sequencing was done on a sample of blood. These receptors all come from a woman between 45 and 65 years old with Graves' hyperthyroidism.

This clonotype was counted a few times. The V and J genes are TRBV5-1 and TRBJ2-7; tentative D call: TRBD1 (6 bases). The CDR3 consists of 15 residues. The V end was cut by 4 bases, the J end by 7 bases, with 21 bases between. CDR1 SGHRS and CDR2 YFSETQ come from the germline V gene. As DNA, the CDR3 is TGCGCCAGCAGCCACTCCTCGACAGGACAAGAGGAGCAGTACTTC. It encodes CASSHSSTGQEEQYF.

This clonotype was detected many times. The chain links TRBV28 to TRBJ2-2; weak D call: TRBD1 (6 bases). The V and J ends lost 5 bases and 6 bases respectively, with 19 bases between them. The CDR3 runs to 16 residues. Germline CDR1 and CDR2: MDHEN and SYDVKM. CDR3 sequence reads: CASSLRQGYKAGELFF. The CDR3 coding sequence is TGTGCCAGCAGTCTCCGTCAGGGGTATAAAGCCGGGGAGCTGTTTTTT.

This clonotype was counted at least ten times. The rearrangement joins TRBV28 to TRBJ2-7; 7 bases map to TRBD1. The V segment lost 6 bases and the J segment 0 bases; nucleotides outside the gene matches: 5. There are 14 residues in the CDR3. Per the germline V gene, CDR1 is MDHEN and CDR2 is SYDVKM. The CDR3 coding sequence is TGTGCCAGCAGGCGGACAGGCCGCTCCTACGAGCAGTACTTC. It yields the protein CASRRTGRSYEQYF.

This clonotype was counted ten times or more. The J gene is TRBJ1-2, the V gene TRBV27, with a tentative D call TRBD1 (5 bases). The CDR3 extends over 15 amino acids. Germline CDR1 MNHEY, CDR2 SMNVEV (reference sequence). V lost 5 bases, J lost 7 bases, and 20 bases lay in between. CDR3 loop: CASSPQIGDLRGYTF. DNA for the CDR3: TGTGCCAGCAGTCCTCAAATAGGGGACTTACGTGGCTACACCTTC.

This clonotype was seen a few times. The CDR3 bases are TGTGCCAGTAGTATAGTTGGGGTGGGCACCGGGGAGCTGTTTTTT. Translating it yields CASSIVGVGTGELFF. The V gene is TRBV19, the J gene TRBJ2-2; D unresolved. The CDR3 totals 15 residues. The V gene's germline CDR1 is LNHDA and CDR2 SQIVND (reference sequence). Trimming took off 1 base at V and 4 bases at J, with 10 bases between the two ends.

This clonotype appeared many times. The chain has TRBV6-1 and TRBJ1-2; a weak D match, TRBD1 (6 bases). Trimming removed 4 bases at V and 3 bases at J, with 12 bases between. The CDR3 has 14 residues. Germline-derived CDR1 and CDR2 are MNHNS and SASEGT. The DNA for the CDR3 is TGTGCCAGCAGTGCCCGGGGGGCTTACTATGGCTACACCTTC. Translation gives CASSARGAYYGYTF.

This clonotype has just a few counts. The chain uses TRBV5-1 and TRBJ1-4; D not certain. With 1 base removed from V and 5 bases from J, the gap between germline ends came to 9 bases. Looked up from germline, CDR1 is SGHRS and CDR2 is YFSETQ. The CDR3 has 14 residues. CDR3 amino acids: CASSLTAPNEKLFF. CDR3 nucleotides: TGCGCCAGCAGCTTGACGGCTCCGAATGAAAAACTGTTTTTT.

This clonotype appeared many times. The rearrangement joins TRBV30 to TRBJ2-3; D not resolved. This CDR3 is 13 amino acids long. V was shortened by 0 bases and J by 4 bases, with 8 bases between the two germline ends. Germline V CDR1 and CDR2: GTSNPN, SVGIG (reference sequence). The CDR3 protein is CAWSVLVADTQYF. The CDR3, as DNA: TGTGCCTGGAGTGTACTTGTAGCAGATACGCAGTATTTT.

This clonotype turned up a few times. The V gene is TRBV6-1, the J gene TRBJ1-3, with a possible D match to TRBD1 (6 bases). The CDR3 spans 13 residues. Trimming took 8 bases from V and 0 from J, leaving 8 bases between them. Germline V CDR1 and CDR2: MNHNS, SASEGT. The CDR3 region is CASDRPSGNTIYF. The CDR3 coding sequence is TGTGCCAGCGACAGGCCCTCTGGAAACACCATATATTTT.

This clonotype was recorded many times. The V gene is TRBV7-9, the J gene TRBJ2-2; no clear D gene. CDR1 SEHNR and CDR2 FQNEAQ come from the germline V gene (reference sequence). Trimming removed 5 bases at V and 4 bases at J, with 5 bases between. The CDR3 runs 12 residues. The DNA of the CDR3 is TGTGCCAGCAGCCCTACCACCGGGGAGCTGTTTTTT. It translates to CASSPTTGELFF.

CDR3 nucleotides: TGTGCCAGCAGCCCATCGACTAGCGGGAGGAGTCCCTACAATGAGCAGTTCTTC. Translation: CASSPSTSGRSPYNEQFF. V gene TRBV12-3 or TRBV12-4 combines with J gene TRBJ2-1; 13 nucleotides match TRBD2. The J segment lost 2 bases and the V segment lost 6 bases, leaving 10 bases of the junction unmatched. There are 18 residues in the CDR3.

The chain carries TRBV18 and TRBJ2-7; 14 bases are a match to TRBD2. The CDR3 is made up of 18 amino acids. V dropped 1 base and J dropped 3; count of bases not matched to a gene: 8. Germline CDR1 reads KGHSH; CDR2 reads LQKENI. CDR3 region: CASSPQGLAGVEGYEQYF. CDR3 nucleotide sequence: TGTGCCAGCTCACCACAGGGACTAGCGGGAGTCGAGGGCTACGAGCAGTACTTC. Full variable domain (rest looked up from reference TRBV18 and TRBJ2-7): NAGVMQNPRHLVRRRGQEARLRCSPMKGHSHVYWYRQLPEEGLKFMVYLQKENIIDESGMPKERFSAEFPKEGPSILRIQQVVRGDSAAYFCASSPQGLAGVEGYEQYFGPGTRLTVT.

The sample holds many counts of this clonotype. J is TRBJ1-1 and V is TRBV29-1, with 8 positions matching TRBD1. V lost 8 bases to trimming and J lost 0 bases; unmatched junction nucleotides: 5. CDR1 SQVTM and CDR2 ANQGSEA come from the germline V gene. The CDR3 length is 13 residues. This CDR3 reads CSPWTGMNTEAFF. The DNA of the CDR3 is TGCAGCCCCTGGACAGGGATGAACACTGAAGCTTTCTTT.

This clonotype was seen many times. CDR3 nucleotides: TGTGCCAGCAGCCTTGTGGGAGTAGGCTATGGCTACACCTTC. Residues: CASSLVGVGYGYTF. V gene TRBV4-2 combines with J gene TRBJ1-2; D gene uncertain. V shed 4 bases and J shed 4 bases, with 13 bases lying between them. Germline V lookup: CDR1 LGHNA, CDR2 YNFKEQ. The CDR3 loop spans 14 amino acids.

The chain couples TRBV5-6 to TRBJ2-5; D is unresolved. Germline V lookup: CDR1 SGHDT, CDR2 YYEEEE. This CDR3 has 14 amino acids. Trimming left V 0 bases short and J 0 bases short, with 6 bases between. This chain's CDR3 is CASSLAGYQETQYF. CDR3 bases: TGTGCCAGCAGCTTGGCCGGGTACCAAGAGACCCAGTACTTC.

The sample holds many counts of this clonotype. The CDR3 spells CASSYKREGSNEQFF. CDR3 coding DNA: TGTGCCAGCAGTTACAAACGGGAGGGAAGCAATGAGCAGTTCTTC. The rearrangement links TRBV6-6 to TRBJ2-1; TRBD2 matches 8 bases. The germline CDR1 and CDR2 sequences are MNHNY and SVGAGI (reference sequence). CDR3 length: 15 residues. Germline trimming cut 2 bases from V and 6 bases from J; bases unmatched to any gene: 6.

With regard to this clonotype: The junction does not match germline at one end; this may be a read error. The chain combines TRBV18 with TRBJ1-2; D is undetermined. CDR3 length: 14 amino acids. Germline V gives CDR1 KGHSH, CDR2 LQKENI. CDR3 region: CAGSPSRTGYGYTF. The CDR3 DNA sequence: TGTGCCGGCTCACCTTCCAGGACGGGATATGGCTACACCTTC.

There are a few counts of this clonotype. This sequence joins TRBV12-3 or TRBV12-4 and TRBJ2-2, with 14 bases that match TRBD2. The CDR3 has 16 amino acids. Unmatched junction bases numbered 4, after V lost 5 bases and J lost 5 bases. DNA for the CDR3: TGTGCCAGCAGTCCCCGACTAGCGGGAGGGACCGGGGAGCTGTTTTTT. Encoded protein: CASSPRLAGGTGELFF.

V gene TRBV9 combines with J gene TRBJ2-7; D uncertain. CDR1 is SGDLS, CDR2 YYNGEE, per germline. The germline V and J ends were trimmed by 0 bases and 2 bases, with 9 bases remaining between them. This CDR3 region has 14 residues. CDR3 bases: TGTGCCAGCAGCGTAGAGGGCAATACCTACGAGCAGTACTTC. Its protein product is CASSVEGNTYEQYF.

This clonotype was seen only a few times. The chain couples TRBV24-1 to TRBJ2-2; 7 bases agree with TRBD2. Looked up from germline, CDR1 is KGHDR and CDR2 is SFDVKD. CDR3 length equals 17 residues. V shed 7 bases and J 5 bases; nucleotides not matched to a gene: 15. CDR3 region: CATRAPPAGVGTGELFF. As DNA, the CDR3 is TGTGCCACCAGAGCACCCCCCGCGGGGGTGGGAACCGGGGAGCTGTTTTTT.

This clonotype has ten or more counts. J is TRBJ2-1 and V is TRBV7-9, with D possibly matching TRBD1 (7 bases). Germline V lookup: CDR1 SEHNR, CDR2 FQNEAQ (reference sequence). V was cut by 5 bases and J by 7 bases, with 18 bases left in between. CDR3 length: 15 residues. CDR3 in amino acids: CASSPRTGGDNEQFF. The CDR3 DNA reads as TGTGCCAGCAGCCCCCGGACAGGAGGGGATAATGAGCAGTTCTTC.

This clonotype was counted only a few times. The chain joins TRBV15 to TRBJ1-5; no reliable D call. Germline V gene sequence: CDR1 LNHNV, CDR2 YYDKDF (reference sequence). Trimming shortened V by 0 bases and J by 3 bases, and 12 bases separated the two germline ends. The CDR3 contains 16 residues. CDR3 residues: CATSRDARLVNQPQHF. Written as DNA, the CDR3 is TGTGCCACCAGCAGAGATGCGCGTTTGGTCAATCAGCCCCAGCATTTT.

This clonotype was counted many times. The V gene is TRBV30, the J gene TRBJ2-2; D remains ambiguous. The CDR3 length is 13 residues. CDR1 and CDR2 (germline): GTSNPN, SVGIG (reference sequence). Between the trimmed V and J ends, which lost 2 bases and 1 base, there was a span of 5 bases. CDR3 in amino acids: CAWSSRNTGELFF. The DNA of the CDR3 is TGTGCCTGGAGTTCCAGGAACACCGGGGAGCTGTTTTTT.

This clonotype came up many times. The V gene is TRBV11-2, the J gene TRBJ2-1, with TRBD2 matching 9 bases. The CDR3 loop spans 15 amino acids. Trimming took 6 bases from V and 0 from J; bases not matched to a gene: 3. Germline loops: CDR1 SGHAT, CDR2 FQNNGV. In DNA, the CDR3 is TGTGCCAGCAGTAAAGCGGGGGGCTCCTACAATGAGCAGTTCTTC. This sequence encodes CASSKAGGSYNEQFF.

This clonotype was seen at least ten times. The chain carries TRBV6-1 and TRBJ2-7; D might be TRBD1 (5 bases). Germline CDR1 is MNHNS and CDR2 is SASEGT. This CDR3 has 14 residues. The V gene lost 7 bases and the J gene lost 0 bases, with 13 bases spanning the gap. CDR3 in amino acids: CASKRTKDSYEQYF. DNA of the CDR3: TGTGCCAGCAAGAGGACAAAAGACTCCTACGAGCAGTACTTC.

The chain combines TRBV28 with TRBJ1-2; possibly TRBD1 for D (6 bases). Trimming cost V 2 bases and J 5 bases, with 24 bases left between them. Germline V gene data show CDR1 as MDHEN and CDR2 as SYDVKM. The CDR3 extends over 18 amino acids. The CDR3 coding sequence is TGTGCCAGCAGTTTACTTCTGGACAGTGCCGAAACTCGATATGGCTACACCTTC. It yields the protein CASSLLLDSAETRYGYTF.

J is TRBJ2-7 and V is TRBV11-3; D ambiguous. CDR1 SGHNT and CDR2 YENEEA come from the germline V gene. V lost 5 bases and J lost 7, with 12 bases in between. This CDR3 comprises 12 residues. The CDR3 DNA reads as TGTGCCAGCAGCCGGACGGGTAGGGAGCAGTACTTC. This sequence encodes CASSRTGREQYF.

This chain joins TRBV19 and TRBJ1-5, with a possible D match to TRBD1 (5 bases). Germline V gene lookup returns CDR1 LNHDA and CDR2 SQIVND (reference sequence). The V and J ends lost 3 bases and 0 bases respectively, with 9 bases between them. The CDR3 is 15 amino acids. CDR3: CASSIEGLSNQPQHF. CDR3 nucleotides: TGTGCCAGTAGTATTGAGGGACTTAGCAATCAGCCCCAGCATTTT.

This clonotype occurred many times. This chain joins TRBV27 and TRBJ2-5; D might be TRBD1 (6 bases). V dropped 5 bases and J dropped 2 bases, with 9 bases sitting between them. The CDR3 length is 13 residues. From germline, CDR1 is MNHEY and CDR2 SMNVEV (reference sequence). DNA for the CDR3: TGTGCCAGCAGTGTCACAGGGCAAGAGACCCAGTACTTC. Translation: CASSVTGQETQYF.

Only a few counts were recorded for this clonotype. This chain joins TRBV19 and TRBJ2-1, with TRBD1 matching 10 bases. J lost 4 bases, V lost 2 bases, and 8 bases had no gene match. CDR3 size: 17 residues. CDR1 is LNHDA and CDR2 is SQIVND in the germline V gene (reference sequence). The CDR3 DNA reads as TGTGCCAGTAGTATAACTCCCGGGACAGGGGTTTACAATGAGCAGTTCTTC. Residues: CASSITPGTGVYNEQFF.

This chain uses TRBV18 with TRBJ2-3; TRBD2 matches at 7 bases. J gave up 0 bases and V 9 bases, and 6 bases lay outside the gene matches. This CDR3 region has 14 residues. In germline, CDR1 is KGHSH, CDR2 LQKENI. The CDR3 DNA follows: TGTGCCAGTTCCCGGGAGGCTAGCACAGATACGCAGTATTTT. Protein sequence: CASSREASTDTQYF.

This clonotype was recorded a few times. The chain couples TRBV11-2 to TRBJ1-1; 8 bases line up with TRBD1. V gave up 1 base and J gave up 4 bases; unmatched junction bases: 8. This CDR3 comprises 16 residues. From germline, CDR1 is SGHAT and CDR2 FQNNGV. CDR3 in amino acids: CASSLVGQVGRTEAFF. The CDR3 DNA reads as TGTGCCAGCAGCTTAGTGGGACAGGTGGGCCGCACTGAAGCTTTCTTT.